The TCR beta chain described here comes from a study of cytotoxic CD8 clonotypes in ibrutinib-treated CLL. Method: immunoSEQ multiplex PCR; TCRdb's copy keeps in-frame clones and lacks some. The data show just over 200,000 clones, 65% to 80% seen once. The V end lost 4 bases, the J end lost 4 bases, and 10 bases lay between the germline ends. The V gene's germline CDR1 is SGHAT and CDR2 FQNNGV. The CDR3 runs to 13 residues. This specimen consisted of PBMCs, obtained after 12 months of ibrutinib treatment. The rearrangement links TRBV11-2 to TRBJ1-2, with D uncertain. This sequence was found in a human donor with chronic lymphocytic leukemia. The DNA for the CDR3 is TGTGCCAGCAGCTCCCGCCTGGTCTATGGCTACACCTTC. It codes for CASSSRLVYGYTF.